The following is a T cell receptor beta chain sequence with its context. The assay was immunoSEQ multiplex PCR, and TCRdb's table has in-frame clones only and misses some. The data contain more than 20,000 clones, roughly 84% of them singletons. This entry belongs to a study of somatic mutations in cytotoxic T cells in rheumatoid arthritis. Per germline, CDR1 MNHNS and CDR2 SASEGT. Trimming cost V 9 bases and J 1 base; bases outside gene matches: 5. The CDR3 is 15 residues long. The TCR originated in a woman in her forties or fifties in good health. V and J are TRBV6-1 and TRBJ2-5; 13 bases agree with TRBD2. The specimen was CD8+ T cells sorted from blood. The CDR3 reads CASRTSGGLQETQYF. DNA for the CDR3: TGTGCCAGTCGGACTAGCGGGGGCCTCCAAGAGACCCAGTACTTC.